These 8 T cell receptor beta chains originate from one sample sequenced in a study of T-cell memory formation after mild COVID-19. TCRdb ran MiXCR on the 5' RACE reads and lists one entry per CDR3 protein. This sample yields 350,000 to 450,000 distinct CDR3 sequences, of which roughly 14% are seen a single time; around 22% belongs to the top ten. Source material: PBMCs or a T cell subset sorted from them (not recorded which). Receptors were obtained from a man younger than 35 who had mild COVID-19 (a few samples of this study predate the infection). Cell type and time point are not known.

The chain employs TRBV7-9 and TRBJ2-1; 10 bases fit TRBD1. The CDR3 spans 16 residues. The V gene's germline CDR1 is SEHNR and CDR2 FQNEAQ (reference sequence). Losses at the gene ends were 5 bases for V and 4 bases for J; bases not matched to a gene: 8. The CDR3 DNA follows: TGTGCCAGCAGCAACACCCGACAGGGGGCATACAATGAGCAGTTCTTC. Translated: CASSNTRQGAYNEQFF.

The sample holds many counts of this clonotype. The genes are TRBV7-9 and TRBJ2-1; D may be TRBD2 (5 bases). Trimming left V 4 bases short and J 0 bases short, with 13 bases between. Germline lookup yields CDR1 SEHNR and CDR2 FQNEAQ (reference sequence). The CDR3 spans 16 residues. Here the CDR3 reads CASSSRLTSSYNEQFF. The DNA for the CDR3 is TGTGCCAGCAGCTCCCGACTAACCTCCTCCTACAATGAGCAGTTCTTC.

This clonotype came up a few times. J is TRBJ1-4 and V is TRBV27; the match to TRBD1 covers 7 bases. Germline loops: CDR1 MNHEY, CDR2 SMNVEV (reference sequence). V gave up 5 bases and J gave up 0 bases; unmatched junction bases: 9. The CDR3 sequence is 17 residues long. CDR3 DNA sequence: TGTGCCAGCAGTCTCTCAATCGGACAGGCAACTAATGAAAAACTGTTTTTT. This sequence encodes CASSLSIGQATNEKLFF.

The chain links TRBV9 to TRBJ2-7; 7 nucleotides match TRBD2. The CDR3 sequence is 15 residues long. Germline V gene data show CDR1 as SGDLS and CDR2 as YYNGEE. The V segment lost 0 bases and the J segment 5 bases; nucleotides outside the gene matches: 8. The CDR3 nucleotides read TGTGCCAGCAGCGTAGAGGGCAGGGAGGGCGACGAGCAGTACTTC. This translates into CASSVEGREGDEQYF.

This clonotype was detected only a few times. The J gene is TRBJ2-3, the V gene TRBV4-3, with no clear D. The V gene lost 3 bases and the J gene lost 1 base, with 11 bases spanning the gap. The CDR3 runs 15 residues. Looked up from germline, CDR1 is LGHNA and CDR2 is YSLEER. The CDR3 bases are TGCGCCAGCAGCCATCTCATAGGTGGCACAGATACGCAGTATTTT. As protein: CASSHLIGGTDTQYF.

In this sample, this clonotype turned up a few times. The chain employs TRBV15 and TRBJ1-3, with 10 nucleotides matching TRBD1. Germline CDR1 and CDR2: LNHNV and YYDKDF (reference sequence). Unmatched junction bases numbered 5, after V lost 3 bases and J lost 0 bases. The CDR3 is made up of 17 amino acids. The CDR3 reads CATSSSDRGLSGNTIYF. In DNA, the CDR3 is TGTGCCACCAGCAGCTCAGACAGGGGGCTCTCTGGAAACACCATATATTTT.

J is TRBJ2-3 and V is TRBV30, with D tentatively TRBD2 (6 bases). CDR3 length: 12 amino acids. Per the germline V gene, CDR1 is GTSNPN and CDR2 is SVGIG (reference sequence). Trimming removed 0 bases from V and 10 bases from J, with 11 bases in between. CDR3 sequence: CAWSVGGRAQYF. The DNA for the CDR3 is TGTGCCTGGAGTGTAGGAGGGAGAGCGCAGTATTTT.

This clonotype was counted only a few times. The V and J genes are TRBV5-1 and TRBJ2-7, with 7 nucleotides matching TRBD2. After removal of 4 bases from V and 0 bases from J, the junction contained 10 bases not matched to a gene. Germline V CDR1 and CDR2: SGHRS, YFSETQ. This CDR3 has 16 amino acids. The CDR3 loop reads CASSPSRPSGSYEQYF. Here the CDR3 DNA reads TGCGCCAGCAGCCCCAGCCGGCCTAGCGGCTCCTACGAGCAGTACTTC.